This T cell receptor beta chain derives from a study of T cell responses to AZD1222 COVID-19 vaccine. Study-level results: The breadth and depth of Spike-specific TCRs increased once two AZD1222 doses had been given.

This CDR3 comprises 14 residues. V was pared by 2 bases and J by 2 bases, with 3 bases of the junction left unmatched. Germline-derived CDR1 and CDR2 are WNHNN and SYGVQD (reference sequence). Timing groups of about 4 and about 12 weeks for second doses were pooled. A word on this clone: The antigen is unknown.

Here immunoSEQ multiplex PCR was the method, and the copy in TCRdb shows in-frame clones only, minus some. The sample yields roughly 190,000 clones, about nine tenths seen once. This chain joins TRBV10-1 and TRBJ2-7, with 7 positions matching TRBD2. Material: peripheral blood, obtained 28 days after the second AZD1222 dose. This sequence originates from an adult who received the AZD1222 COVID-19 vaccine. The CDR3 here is CASSERTRAYEQYF. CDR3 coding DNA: TGCGCCAGCAGTGAGCGGACTAGGGCCTACGAGCAGTACTTC.